Listed here is a single T cell receptor beta chain. Clones were sequenced by immunoSEQ multiplex PCR, and TCRdb holds only the in-frame ones, with some missing. The table includes fewer than 35,000 clones, about nine tenths detected once. This sample is drawn from a study of T cells in localized non-small cell lung cancer. The CDR3 is 14 amino acids. CDR1 is SQVTM, CDR2 ANQGSEA, per germline. V lost 2 bases to trimming and J lost 1 base, with 9 bases between them. This TCR derives from a man between 40 and 70 years old with stage I lung adenocarcinoma. The sample here was peripheral blood, taken before any cancer treatment. V is TRBV29-1 and J is TRBJ2-1; perhaps TRBD2 as D (6 bases). The CDR3 here is CSVESGVSYNEQFF. Written as DNA, the CDR3 is TGCAGCGTTGAATCGGGGGTGTCCTACAATGAGCAGTTCTTC.